One and the same sample provided the 23 T cell receptor beta chains below, sequenced in a study of blood T cell repertoires in COVID-19. The protocol was immunoSEQ multiplex PCR, while the TCRdb copy is restricted to in-frame clones and leaves out a portion. This sample yields 350,000 or so clones, of which 88% are seen a single time; just over 1% belongs to the top ten. Sequenced material: PBMCs or T cells enriched from blood (not recorded which). These receptors all come from a young woman who had been exposed to COVID-19.

The chain carries TRBV30 and TRBJ1-6, with TRBD1 as a possible D gene (5 bases). The CDR3 covers 15 residues. Germline V gene lookup returns CDR1 GTSNPN and CDR2 SVGIG (reference sequence). The V gene lost 3 bases and the J gene lost 7 bases, with 16 bases spanning the gap. CDR3 nucleotides: TGTGCCTGGAGAAGAGGGACTCCTCAAAATTCACCCCTCCACTTT. Translated: CAWRRGTPQNSPLHF.

This clone was seen just once. The rearrangement joins TRBV11-2 to TRBJ1-1, with a possible D match to TRBD1 (5 bases). The CDR3 has 14 amino acids. Trimming pared 8 bases from V and 1 base from J, leaving 14 bases between. The germline gives CDR1 SGHAT, CDR2 FQNNGV. The CDR3 nucleotides read TGTGCCAGCTGCAGGGTGGGATCGAACACTGAAGCTTTCTTT. This gives the protein CASCRVGSNTEAFF.

The genes are TRBV5-1 and TRBJ1-2; TRBD1 agrees at 10 bases. The CDR3 sequence is 16 residues long. V shed 0 bases, J shed 3 bases, and the junction held 5 bases outside the gene matches. CDR1 and CDR2 from the germline V gene are SGHRS and YFSETQ. CDR3 protein: CASSLDPDRGDYGYTF. CDR3 nucleotides: TGCGCCAGCAGCTTGGACCCGGACAGGGGGGACTATGGCTACACCTTC. Looking up the rest from reference TRBV5-1 and TRBJ1-2 gives the full variable domain: KAGVTQTPRYLIKTRGQQVTLSCSPISGHRSVSWYQQTPGQGLQFLFEYFSETQRNKGNFPGRFSGRQFSNSRSEMNVSTLELGDSALYLCASSLDPDRGDYGYTFGSGTRLTVV.

The chain employs TRBV2 and TRBJ2-7; 12 nucleotides match TRBD2. The CDR3 extends over 16 amino acids. V lost 6 bases, J lost 5 bases, and 11 bases stayed unmatched. The V gene's germline CDR1 is SNHLY and CDR2 FYNNEI. In DNA form, the CDR3 reads TGTGCCAGCAGACCGGGACTAGCGGGCGGGCGGAACGAGCAGTACTTC. Residues: CASRPGLAGGRNEQYF.

V gene TRBV19 combines with J gene TRBJ2-2; 8 nucleotides line up with TRBD1. Per germline, CDR1 LNHDA and CDR2 SQIVND (reference sequence). The CDR3 is made up of 16 amino acids. V trimming: 1 base; J trimming: 5 bases; junction bases outside the gene matches: 6. CDR3 loop: CASSIGGTGGTGELFF. The CDR3 region has the DNA TGTGCCAGTAGTATAGGCGGGACAGGTGGAACCGGGGAGCTGTTTTTT.

The chain recombines TRBV30 with TRBJ1-5; D may be TRBD1 (5 bases). The CDR3 covers 17 residues. V gave up 2 bases and J gave up 7 bases, with 24 bases separating them. CDR1 GTSNPN and CDR2 SVGIG come from the germline V gene (reference sequence). The CDR3 nucleotides read TGTGCCTGGAGTCCCGAGAGTGTCAGGGTTTCAGGACAGCCCCAGCATTTT. As protein: CAWSPESVRVSGQPQHF.

The chain couples TRBV4-2 to TRBJ1-5, with 8 positions matching TRBD1. V lost 4 bases and J lost 5; bases outside the gene matches: 7. The CDR3 has 15 residues. The germline V gene has CDR1 LGHNA and CDR2 YNFKEQ. CDR3 DNA sequence: TGTGCCAGCAGCCTAGGGACAGGCGACGATCAGCCCCAGCATTTT. This gives the protein CASSLGTGDDQPQHF.

The CDR3 nucleotides are TGCGCCAGCGGAGGGACTAGCGACACCGGGGAGCTGTTTTTT. Protein: CASGGTSDTGELFF. The chain carries TRBV5-1 and TRBJ2-2, with 10 bases identical to TRBD2. Germline V gene lookup returns CDR1 SGHRS and CDR2 YFSETQ. The CDR3 has 14 amino acids. The trim removed 7 bases at V and 3 bases at J, leaving 3 bases unmatched.

J is TRBJ2-5 and V is TRBV11-1, with 8 bases lining up with TRBD1. From germline, CDR1 is SGHAT and CDR2 FQDESV (reference sequence). The CDR3 consists of 14 residues. The V and J ends lost 4 bases and 2 bases, in that order; junction bases with no gene match: 3. The CDR3 coding sequence is TGTGCCAGCAGCTCTTACAGGGGGCAAGAGACCCAGTACTTC. As protein: CASSSYRGQETQYF.

V is TRBV30 and J is TRBJ2-2, with TRBD1 matching over 9 bases. The CDR3 extends over 15 amino acids. The germline V gene has CDR1 GTSNPN and CDR2 SVGIG (reference sequence). V dropped 0 bases and J dropped 6; count of bases not matched to a gene: 5. CDR3 DNA sequence: TGTGCCTGGAGTGTTGGGACAGGGAATCCCGGGGAGCTGTTTTTT. Residues: CAWSVGTGNPGELFF.

The chain recombines TRBV15 with TRBJ1-2, with 10 nucleotides matching TRBD1. The germline V gene encodes CDR1 LNHNV and CDR2 YYDKDF (reference sequence). Trimming removed 0 bases from V and 3 bases from J; junction bases left unmatched: 7. The CDR3 is 17 residues long. Here the CDR3 DNA reads TGTGCCACCAGCAGAGATAGGACAGGGGGACACCACTATGGCTACACCTTC. As protein: CATSRDRTGGHHYGYTF.

The chain joins TRBV7-3 to TRBJ1-1, with 7 bases matching TRBD1. Germline CDR1 is SGHTA and CDR2 is FQGTGA. J lost 2 bases, V lost 2 bases, and 8 bases had no gene match. The CDR3 is made up of 16 amino acids. The CDR3 DNA is TGTGCCAGCAGCTTAGACAGGGTCGGAGTAAACACTGAAGCTTTCTTT. As protein: CASSLDRVGVNTEAFF. The full variable domain, completed using reference TRBV7-3 and TRBJ1-1, is GAGVSQTPSNKVTEKGKYVELRCDPISGHTALYWYRQSLGQGPEFLIYFQGTGAADDSGLPNDRFFAVRPEGSVSTLKIQRTERGDSAVYLCASSLDRVGVNTEAFFGQGTRLTVV.

J is TRBJ2-5 and V is TRBV7-8; TRBD2 agrees at 8 bases. With 5 bases clipped from V and 0 bases from J, the junction kept 11 bases outside the gene matches. CDR3 length equals 17 residues. Germline V CDR1 and CDR2: SGHVS, FQNEAQ. CDR3 sequence reads: CASSPRLASSYQETQYF. CDR3 coding DNA: TGTGCCAGCAGCCCTCGACTAGCGAGTTCGTACCAAGAGACCCAGTACTTC.

The chain has TRBV27 and TRBJ2-5, with 8 bases identical to TRBD1. CDR1 is MNHEY, CDR2 SMNVEV, per germline (reference sequence). The trim removed 2 bases at V and 2 bases at J, leaving 4 bases unmatched. This CDR3 region has 15 residues. The DNA for the CDR3 is TGTGCCAGCAGTTTAGGCCGGGACAGGCAAGAGACCCAGTACTTC. Protein sequence: CASSLGRDRQETQYF.

The chain combines TRBV7-3 with TRBJ1-6, with 8 bases aligning to TRBD1. CDR1 and CDR2 (germline): SGHTA, FQGTGA. The length of the CDR3 is 14 residues. V was pared by 5 bases and J by 6 bases, with 3 bases of the junction left unmatched. This CDR3 is CASSRTGSNSPLHF. CDR3 DNA sequence: TGTGCCAGCAGCCGGACAGGGAGTAATTCACCCCTCCACTTT.

V and J are TRBV3-1 (or the pseudogene TRBV3-2) and TRBJ2-3; a weak D match, TRBD2 (6 bases). The germline V gene encodes CDR1 LGHDT and CDR2 YNNKEL (reference sequence). The CDR3 runs to 14 residues. The V gene lost 3 bases and the J gene lost 1 base, with 8 bases spanning the gap. The CDR3 bases are TGTGCCAGCAGCCACCCTAGCGGCACAGATACGCAGTATTTT. Translated: CASSHPSGTDTQYF.

The chain's CDR3 is CASRRGTENTEAFF. The DNA for the CDR3 is TGTGCCAGCAGACGAGGGACAGAGAACACTGAAGCTTTCTTT. The chain recombines TRBV2 with TRBJ1-1; 7 bases agree with TRBD1. Unmatched junction bases numbered 5, after V lost 6 bases and J lost 1 base. Germline CDR1 reads SNHLY; CDR2 reads FYNNEI. This CDR3 spans 14 amino acids.

This clone has ten or more counts. The chain recombines TRBV29-1 with TRBJ2-7, with 14 bases fitting TRBD2. V trimming: 5 bases; J trimming: 6 bases; junction bases outside the gene matches: 3. Germline CDR1 and CDR2: SQVTM and ANQGSEA. The CDR3 covers 13 residues. CDR3 DNA: TGCAGCGTTCCGGGGACTAGCGGGAGCGAGCAGTACTTC. Amino acid sequence: CSVPGTSGSEQYF.

The genes are TRBV11-2 and TRBJ2-7; D gene ambiguous. The germline CDR1 and CDR2 sequences are SGHAT and FQNNGV. Trimming removed 1 base from V and 3 bases from J, with 4 bases in between. The CDR3 spans 12 residues. CDR3 region: CASSLVDYEQYF. CDR3 nucleotides: TGTGCCAGCAGCTTAGTAGACTACGAGCAGTACTTC.

The chain couples TRBV5-1 to TRBJ2-7, with D tentatively TRBD2 (5 bases). The CDR3 has 14 residues. V gave up 2 bases and J gave up 6 bases, with 15 bases separating them. CDR1 is SGHRS and CDR2 is YFSETQ in the germline V gene. The CDR3 DNA sequence: TGCGCCAGCAGCTTAGGCAGGCGCGCGGGCGAGCAGTACTTC. Translation: CASSLGRRAGEQYF.

V gene TRBV27 combines with J gene TRBJ2-5, with 12 nucleotides matching TRBD2. The CDR3 is 14 residues long. Per germline, CDR1 MNHEY and CDR2 SMNVEV (reference sequence). V lost 7 bases and J lost 5; bases outside the gene matches: 5. The chain's CDR3 is CASTRLAGDETQYF. CDR3 DNA sequence: TGTGCCAGCACCCGACTAGCGGGAGACGAGACCCAGTACTTC.

The chain carries TRBV18 and TRBJ1-5; 10 bases are a match to TRBD1. Germline V gene data show CDR1 as KGHSH and CDR2 as LQKENI. CDR3 length: 15 residues. The V gene end was trimmed by 6 bases and the J gene end by 5 bases; junction bases not matched to a gene: 7. The CDR3: CASSLTGTGDQPQHF. The DNA of the CDR3 is TGTGCCAGCTCGCTTACCGGGACAGGGGATCAGCCCCAGCATTTT.

The chain couples TRBV7-4 to TRBJ1-6; TRBD1 is a possible D gene (5 bases). The CDR3 spans 23 residues. Germline loops: CDR1 SGHVT, CDR2 SQSDAQ. Trimming shortened V by 1 base and J by 9 bases, and 37 bases separated the two germline ends. CDR3 region: CASSLVILRIDRDSETESSPLHF. CDR3 sequence (DNA): TGTGCCAGCAGCTTAGTTATTCTGAGGATCGACAGAGATTCCGAGACTGAAAGTTCACCCCTCCACTTT.